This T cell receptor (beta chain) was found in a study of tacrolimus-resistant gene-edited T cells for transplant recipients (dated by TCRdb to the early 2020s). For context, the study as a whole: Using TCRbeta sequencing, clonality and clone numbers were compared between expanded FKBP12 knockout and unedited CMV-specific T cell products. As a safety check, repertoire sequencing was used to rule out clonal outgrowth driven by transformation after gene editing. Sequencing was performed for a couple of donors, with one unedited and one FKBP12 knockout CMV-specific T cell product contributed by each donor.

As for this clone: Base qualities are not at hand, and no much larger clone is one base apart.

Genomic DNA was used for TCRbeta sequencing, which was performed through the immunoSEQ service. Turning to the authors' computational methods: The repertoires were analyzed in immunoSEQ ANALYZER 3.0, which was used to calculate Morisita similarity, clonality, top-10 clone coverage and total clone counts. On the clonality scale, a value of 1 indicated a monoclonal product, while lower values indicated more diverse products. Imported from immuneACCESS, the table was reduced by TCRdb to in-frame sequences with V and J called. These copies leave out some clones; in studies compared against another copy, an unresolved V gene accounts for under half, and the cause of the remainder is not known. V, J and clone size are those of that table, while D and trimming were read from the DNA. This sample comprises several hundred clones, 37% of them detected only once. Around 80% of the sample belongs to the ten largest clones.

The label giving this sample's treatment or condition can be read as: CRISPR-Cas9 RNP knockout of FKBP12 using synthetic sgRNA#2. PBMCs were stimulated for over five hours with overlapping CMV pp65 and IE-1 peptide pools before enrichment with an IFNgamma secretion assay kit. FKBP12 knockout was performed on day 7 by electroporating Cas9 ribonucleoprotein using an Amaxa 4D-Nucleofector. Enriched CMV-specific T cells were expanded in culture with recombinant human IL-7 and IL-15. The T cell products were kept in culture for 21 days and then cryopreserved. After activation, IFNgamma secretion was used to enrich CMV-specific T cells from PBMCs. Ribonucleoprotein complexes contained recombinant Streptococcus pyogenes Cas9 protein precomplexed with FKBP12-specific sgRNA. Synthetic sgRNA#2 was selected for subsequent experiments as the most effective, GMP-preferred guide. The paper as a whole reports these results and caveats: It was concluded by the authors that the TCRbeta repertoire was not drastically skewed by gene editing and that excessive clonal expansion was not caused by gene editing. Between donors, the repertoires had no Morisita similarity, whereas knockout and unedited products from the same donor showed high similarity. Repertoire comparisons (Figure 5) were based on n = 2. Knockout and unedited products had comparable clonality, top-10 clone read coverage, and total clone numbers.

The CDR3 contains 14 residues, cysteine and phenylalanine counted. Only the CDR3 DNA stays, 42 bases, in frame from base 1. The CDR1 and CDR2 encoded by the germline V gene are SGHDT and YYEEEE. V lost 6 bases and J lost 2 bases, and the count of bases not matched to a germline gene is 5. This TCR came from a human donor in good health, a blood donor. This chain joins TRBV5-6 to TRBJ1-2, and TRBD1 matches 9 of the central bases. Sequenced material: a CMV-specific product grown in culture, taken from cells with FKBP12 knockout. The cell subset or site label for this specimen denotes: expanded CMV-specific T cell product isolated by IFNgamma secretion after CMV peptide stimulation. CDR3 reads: CASIWTGVNYGYTF. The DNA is TGTGCCAGCATTTGGACAGGGGTAAACTATGGCTACACCTTC.